In this sample, the clone carrying this T cell receptor (beta chain) turned up a few times. The target antigen is unknown. Germline CDR1 and CDR2: MDHEN and SYDVKM. Trimming stripped 3 bases from V and 10 bases from J, with 12 bases between. This CDR3 has 12 residues. The record originates from a study of T cells after yellow fever vaccination. On the study more broadly: SMART-Seq v4 Ultra Low Input prepared libraries from low-cell fractions.

The TCR cDNA carried a universal primer site and UMIs from 5'RACE template switching. TCRdb independently ran MiXCR on the 5' RACE reads; one entry per CDR3 protein. The sample yields hundreds of thousands of distinct CDR3 sequences, around 12% seen once. Findings and limits, study-wide: Post-booster reappearance was seen for most primary-vaccination clones (about 96% CD4, about 90% CD8). Although the secondary response was weaker, it peaked faster, at day 5 versus 15.

The starting material was PBMCs, obtained on the day of the yellow fever booster vaccination. The clonotype was recovered from a man between 25 and 39 years old who received the YFV17D yellow fever vaccine. This chain joins TRBV28 and TRBJ1-1; D is ambiguous. The CDR3 DNA follows: TGTGCCAGCAGTTTTAGCCAGCTGGGAGCTTTCTTT. As protein: CASSFSQLGAFF. Complete variable domain (other parts from reference TRBV28 and TRBJ1-1): DVKVTQSSRYLVKRTGEKVFLECVQDMDHENMFWYRQDPGLGLRLIYFSYDVKMKEKGDIPEGYSVSREKKERFSLILESASTNQTSMYLCASSFSQLGAFFGQGTRLTVV.